The 17 T cell receptor beta chains below come from one sample, sequenced in a study of T cell responses to AZD1222 COVID-19 vaccine. Sequencing was performed with immunoSEQ multiplex PCR; in TCRdb, only in-frame clones are kept and a portion is missing. Among some 100,000 clones listed, 85% to 90% were seen once. Source: peripheral blood, taken on day 0 of AZD1222 vaccination. Receptor source: an adult in good health.

The chain is built from TRBV19 and TRBJ2-5; 9 nucleotides align to TRBD2. The J segment lost 4 bases and the V segment lost 6 bases, leaving 6 bases of the junction unmatched. Germline V gives CDR1 LNHDA, CDR2 SQIVND (reference sequence). The CDR3 extends over 14 amino acids. CDR3 nucleotide sequence: TGTGCCAGTAGCATGGGGACTAGCCCAGAGACCCAGTACTTC. This gives the protein CASSMGTSPETQYF.

This clone was counted only a few times. The rearrangement joins TRBV18 to TRBJ1-4; TRBD1 matches 7 bases. In germline, CDR1 is KGHSH, CDR2 LQKENI. This CDR3 is built from 14 residues. The ends lost 3 bases at V and 4 bases at J; junction bases unmatched: 2. CDR3 sequence reads: CASSPGTDNEKLFF. CDR3 DNA: TGTGCCAGCTCACCCGGGACAGATAATGAAAAACTGTTTTTT.

This clone has just one count. This chain joins TRBV10-2 and TRBJ2-7; TRBD1 is a possible D gene (5 bases). Trimming stripped 6 bases from V and 1 base from J, with 13 bases between. The CDR3 spans 14 residues. Germline-derived CDR1 and CDR2 are WSHSY and SAAADI. CDR3 sequence (DNA): TGCGCCAGCAGAGACCAGGGATGGTCCTACGAGCAGTACTTC. Its translation: CASRDQGWSYEQYF.

The rearrangement uses TRBV2 and TRBJ1-1, with D uncertain. V was trimmed by 8 bases and J by 11 bases, leaving 21 bases between them. This CDR3 is built from 13 residues. Germline V gives CDR1 SNHLY, CDR2 FYNNEI. The CDR3 nucleotides are TGTGCCAGCTCCGAGATCCAGCCCCAGGTGGCTTTCTTT. Protein product: CASSEIQPQVAFF.

A word on this clone: A much larger clone lies a single base off, so this may be a read error. V is TRBV7-9 and J is TRBJ2-7; tentative D call: TRBD1 (5 bases). This CDR3 is 12 amino acids long. With 3 bases removed from V and 4 bases from J, the gap between germline ends came to 7 bases. CDR1 is SEHNR and CDR2 is FQNEAQ in the germline V gene (reference sequence). The CDR3 coding sequence is TGTGCCAGCAGCTTGCAGGGTTACGAGCAGTACTTC. This translates into CASSLQGYEQYF.

The CDR3 DNA reads TGTGCCAGCAGCCCTGACTGGCCGACCGGGCGGGGCTACACCTTC. Its translation is CASSPDWPTGRGYTF. V and J are TRBV3-1 (or the pseudogene TRBV3-2) and TRBJ1-2; D is undetermined. The CDR3 spans 15 residues. Trimming pared 4 bases from V and 8 bases from J, leaving 20 bases between. The germline CDR1 and CDR2 sequences are LGHDT and YNNKEL (reference sequence).

The CDR3 here is CASIPQGGYGYTF. CDR3 DNA: TGTGCCAGTATACCCCAGGGCGGCTATGGCTACACCTTC. The chain combines TRBV19 with TRBJ1-2; perhaps TRBD1 as D (5 bases). From germline, CDR1 is LNHDA and CDR2 SQIVND (reference sequence). Trimming pared 7 bases from V and 4 bases from J, leaving 13 bases between. This CDR3 spans 13 amino acids.

The chain recombines TRBV14 with TRBJ1-1; 7 nucleotides line up with TRBD1. V gave up 3 bases and J gave up 10 bases; unmatched junction bases: 8. This CDR3 region has 13 residues. The germline gives CDR1 SGHDN, CDR2 FVKESK. The CDR3 loop reads CASSQVQGNAAFF. DNA for the CDR3: TGTGCCAGCAGCCAGGTACAGGGGAATGCAGCTTTCTTT.

This clone was observed a single time. The gene calls are TRBV5-1 and TRBJ2-4, with a possible D match to TRBD2 (6 bases). V lost 0 bases, J lost 6 bases, and 13 bases lay in between. The germline V gene encodes CDR1 SGHRS and CDR2 YFSETQ. This CDR3 contains 15 residues. The CDR3 sequence: CASSLGSGVVNIQYF. The CDR3 DNA reads as TGCGCCAGCAGCTTGGGGTCGGGGGTGGTAAACATTCAGTACTTC.

This clone has a single count. The chain uses TRBV10-3 and TRBJ1-2, with D maybe TRBD1 (6 bases). Deletions cut 2 bases from V and 6 bases from J, with 16 bases between. This CDR3 has 15 residues. Germline CDR1 is ENHRY and CDR2 is SYGVKD. DNA for the CDR3: TGTGCCATCAGTGAGGGGCAGGGGAGTGCCCATGGCTACACCTTC. Translated: CAISEGQGSAHGYTF.

V and J are TRBV5-4 and TRBJ1-1, with a weak D call TRBD1 (6 bases). V was clipped by 5 bases and J by 0 bases, with 14 bases between them. The CDR3 loop spans 15 amino acids. The V gene's germline CDR1 is SGHNT and CDR2 YYREEE (reference sequence). The CDR3 DNA sequence: TGTGCCAGCAGACCCGGGGGCGGTCTGAACACTGAAGCTTTCTTT. This translates into CASRPGGGLNTEAFF.

The J gene is TRBJ1-1, the V gene TRBV30, with 9 nucleotides matching TRBD1. CDR1 and CDR2 (germline): GTSNPN, SVGIG (reference sequence). V lost 0 bases, J lost 2 bases, and 4 bases stayed unmatched. The CDR3 is 15 amino acids. CDR3 bases: TGTGCCTGGAGTGTAGGACAGGGGAGAAACACTGAAGCTTTCTTT. This gives the protein CAWSVGQGRNTEAFF.

The chain carries TRBV7-2 and TRBJ2-7; possibly TRBD1 for D (6 bases). Per germline, CDR1 SGHTA and CDR2 FQGNSA. Trimming took 5 bases from V and 2 from J, leaving 19 bases between them. The CDR3 totals 16 residues. The DNA for the CDR3 is TGTGCCAGCAGCCGCCTCGGCAGGGGCTTGACCTACGAGCAGTACTTC. Translating it yields CASSRLGRGLTYEQYF.

J is TRBJ1-5 and V is TRBV6-1; D is ambiguous. The length of the CDR3 is 15 residues. CDR1 is MNHNS, CDR2 SASEGT, per germline. V was shortened by 1 base and J by 5 bases, with 12 bases between the two germline ends. The CDR3 DNA reads TGTGCCAGCAGTGAAGAATACGGCGTGTATCAGCCCCAGCATTTT. Amino acids: CASSEEYGVYQPQHF.

V is TRBV7-9 and J is TRBJ1-1, with a weak D call TRBD1 (5 bases). CDR3 size: 16 residues. Trimming stripped 5 bases from V and 2 bases from J, with 18 bases between. CDR1 and CDR2 (germline): SEHNR, FQNEAQ (reference sequence). CDR3 region: CASSPQTARANTEAFF. The CDR3 DNA sequence: TGTGCCAGCAGCCCTCAGACAGCCCGGGCCAACACTGAAGCTTTCTTT.

The rearrangement uses TRBV11-2 and TRBJ2-5; D possibly corresponds to TRBD2 (5 bases). V dropped 3 bases and J dropped 5 bases, with 7 bases sitting between them. The CDR3 extends over 12 amino acids. CDR1 is SGHAT and CDR2 is FQNNGV in the germline V gene. CDR3 loop: CASSLEDETQYF. CDR3 DNA sequence: TGTGCCAGCAGCTTGGAGGACGAGACCCAGTACTTC. Variable domain in full (rest from reference TRBV11-2 and TRBJ2-5): EAGVAQSPRYKIIEKRQSVAFWCNPISGHATLYWYQQILGQGPKLLIQFQNNGVVDDSQLPKDRFSAERLKGVDSTLKIQPAKLEDSAVYLCASSLEDETQYFGPGTRLLVL.

This clone was detected only once. V is TRBV7-6 and J is TRBJ2-7; possibly TRBD1 or TRBD2 for D (5 bases each). Germline V gene data show CDR1 as SGHVS and CDR2 as FNYEAQ. The CDR3 covers 15 residues. The V end was cut by 5 bases, the J end by 5 bases, with 19 bases between. DNA for the CDR3: TGTGCCAGCAGCCTCGGCCCGGGACGTGAGAACGAGCAGTACTTC. It specifies CASSLGPGRENEQYF.